This TCR beta chain emerged from a study of regulatory T cells in long-lasting Graves disease. Investigators prepared the TCR beta libraries by applying iRepertoire HTBI primers and Arm-PCR of CDR3 regions. One entry per CDR3 protein results from TCRdb running MiXCR on the multiplex PCR reads. The sample consists of some 200,000 distinct CDR3 sequences, roughly 18% of them appearing once. The time point here: newly diagnosed GD, antithyroid drugs for less than 3 months. Researchers made the TCR library from RNA that was extracted from PBMCs. Xi'an, China, was home to the endocrinology department that provided patients. With respect to this clonotype: This may stem from a read error, because a much larger clone lies one nucleotide away.

The CDR3 is 13 residues long. Germline V gene data show CDR1 as MNHNS and CDR2 as SASEGT. The sample was also reused in another study, on T cells in Graves' hyperthyroidism and ophthalmopathy.

The sequence was obtained from a woman aged 30 to 39 with Graves disease. The V call is TRBV6-1, the J call TRBJ2-5, with TRBD1 as a possible D gene (6 bases). Sequenced material: peripheral blood mononuclear cells (PBMCs), taken at new diagnosis, from a patient treated with antithyroid drugs. CDR3 nucleotides: TGTGCCAGCAGTCCAAACAGGGTCGGGACCCCGTACTTC. The encoded protein is CASSPNRVGTPYF.